This TCR beta chain was sequenced during a study of cytomegalovirus exposure and HLA in healthy donors (dated by TCRdb to between 2016 and 2019). About the investigation overall: According to an earlier analysis of 587 of the donors, 150 million to 200 million T cells yielded 120 million or so unique TCR beta sequences and around 280 Gb of sequence data. Roughly 310 gigabases of sequencing data and approximately 85 million unique TCR sequences were included in an early release covering roughly 600 HLA-typed donors. Among the approximately 400 genotyped donors, about 85% belonged to the genetic ancestry cluster associated with self-reported Caucasian donors. The study aimed to test whether cataloging public T cell receptors could reveal signatures of past pathogen exposure. The study profiled the T cell repertoires of 666 subjects by immunosequencing and related them to cytomegalovirus serostatus. Along with the approximately 650-subject first cohort, a separate validation cohort of over a hundred different subjects was used. To predict cytomegalovirus infection status, the study brought together high-throughput TCR immunosequencing, statistical association of individual TCRs with disease status, and machine learning. In a later analysis, previously published TCR beta repertoires from more than 500 donors were re-analyzed and high-resolution HLA genotyping was added so that TCR occurrence patterns could be studied. Rather than drawing on any new phenotypic data, the later analysis identified candidate immune exposures from TCR beta sequences and the way those sequences occurred across donors. To decide whether each TCR beta V gene segment behaved as functional or pseudogenic, an earlier analysis of approximately 620 of the donors relied on high-throughput TCR beta sequencing. Donor age, sex, ethnicity and CMV serostatus were compiled alongside the repertoire data. A later genetic analysis took genome-wide SNP genotypes for about 65% of the roughly 670 donors and used that subset as a discovery cohort. All discovery cohort repertoires had been generated on a single sequencing platform. HLA typing included class I and class II loci at four-digit resolution. Typing coverage varied by locus: roughly 629-640 donors for A, B, C, DRB1 and DQB1; 522 for DQA1; about 570 for DPA1; more than 450 for DPB1. A handful of DR-DQ haplotypes were handled as single units for association and clustering because linkage in the cohort was strong. Across 398 genotyped donors of the cohort, an average of about 240,000 unique TCR beta nucleotide sequences per donor were sequenced, and roughly a sixth of those sequences were non-productive.

Study-wide conclusions, independent of this receptor: The presence/absence analyses assumed that sequencing depth was roughly uniform across donors, and that assumption may not be true. In both the original and validation cohorts, the classifier was reported to diagnose cytomegalovirus status with high specificity and sensitivity. In a later genetic analysis, fewer N-insertions in productive TCRs were reported among donors in an Asian-associated ancestry cluster than the roughly 700-donor mean. Some IMGT-functional V segments, including TRBV6-2 and TRBV6-3, could not be distinguished by the 87-base-pair reads and were therefore excluded. While some public TCRs were present in many individuals, most TCR sequences turned up only very rarely across donors. Roughly 15 rarely observed V segments, including chromosome 9 orphons, were excluded from the earlier analysis of 550 to 700 of the donors because counts were too low. In a later analysis, HLA-associated TCR beta chains were found to be more clonally expanded and to have lower generation probabilities than equally common non-associated chains. In a later analysis, the rate of TCR association differed among HLA loci, with DRB1 alleles having the most associated TCRs and HLA-C alleles having the fewest. A cluster of highly shared sequence variants was judged likely to be a technical artifact of the sequencing pipeline. Specific HLA alleles were associated with around 18,000 TCR beta sequences at a false discovery rate of 0.05 in a later analysis. According to a later analysis, most CMV-associated TCR beta chains appeared to be HLA-restricted, and the HLA associations seemed to be driven largely by CMV exposure. V-gene and J-gene trimming of TCR beta chains was associated with a missense DCLRE1C variant in a later genetic analysis, and the association was replicated in an independent cohort. Immune exposure information for the cohort was limited to CMV serostatus. Linkage disequilibrium might explain the correlated functional status among segregating V segments, but an unknown experimental factor could not be excluded. Strong co-occurrence of HLA alleles, especially DR and DQ, made assigning TCR associations to individual alleles difficult. This cohort had only TCR beta chains sequenced, and the lack of alpha or paired-chain data limited which features could be detected. In an earlier analysis of about 550 of the donors, most TCR beta V segments were observed in productive rearrangements about 90% or about 30% of the time, broadly matching IMGT annotations. A further reported finding was that TCR beta sequences accurately predicted the HLA-A and HLA-B alleles for most subjects in the first cohort. The authors suggested that the approach could potentially be extended to other disease states and immunological phenotypes. A total of some 180 TCR beta chains were listed by the study as associated with cytomegalovirus. In vitro tests confirmed that three of the cytomegalovirus-associated TCR beta chains recognize cytomegalovirus antigens. Because HLA typing was unavailable for some donors at each locus, only the typed subset was used in association tests. In a later analysis, several top co-occurrence clusters were reported to appear linked to parvovirus B19, influenza, CMV and Epstein-Barr virus.

On this clone itself: What antigen it recognizes has not been identified. The record has no base qualities; no much larger clone is one base away.

Reading from cysteine to phenylalanine, the CDR3 counts 13 amino acids. Only CDR3 DNA remains: 39 bases, in frame from the first base. CDR1 LNHDA and CDR2 SQIVND are derived from the germline V gene (reference sequence). Deletion took 5 bases off V and 5 bases off J, with a span of 12 bases between the germline ends. Receptor amplification or capture employed the immunoSEQ multiplex PCR assay. A mixture of 60 forward primers for TCR Vbeta segments and 13 reverse primers for TCR Jbeta segments was used in the multiplex PCR. The CDR3 region of rearranged TCR beta genes was amplified from genomic DNA with a multiplex PCR assay. Amplified TCR beta libraries were sequenced as 87-base-pair reads on the Illumina HiSeq System. As for the authors' bioinformatics: A later analysis counted about 80 million unique TCR beta chains across the 650 to 800 repertoires, and some 11 million of these chains were shared by at least two donors. Raw reads were error-corrected and collapsed into unique sequences by a nearest-neighbor algorithm in which closely related sequences were merged to remove PCR and sequencing errors. V, D and J gene segments were assigned by aligning CDR3 sequences to IMGT reference sequences. For a sequence to be retained, at least a six-nucleotide match to both a V gene segment and a J gene segment was required. Rearrangements were called productive when the CDR3 lacked stop codons and stayed in frame with V and J; all others were non-productive. CDR3 was defined by IMGT convention, running from the second conserved V-encoded cysteine to the conserved J-encoded phenylalanine. In an earlier analysis of approximately 500 of the donors, sequences lacking an unambiguous match to a single V gene segment were excluded. In an earlier analysis of approximately 610 of the donors, V segments were called functional above 56.7% productive rearrangements and were called segregating when the between-donor standard deviation exceeded 5%. A statistical classification framework was developed to diagnose cytomegalovirus status using the catalog of TCR beta chain sequences. A later analysis assigned V and J genes by comparing TCR nucleotide sequences with IMGT/GENE-DB human TR gene sequences. Using the TCRdist pipeline, a later analysis assigned CDR3 sequences along with most-parsimonious VDJ recombination scenarios. In a later analysis, every TCR beta chain was defined by the combination of its CDR3 amino acid sequence and its V-gene family, and reads without a unique V-gene family were dropped. In a later analysis, some 600 highly shared, low-generation-probability nucleotide sequences were removed to address suspected cross-contamination and a sequencing artifact. For each public chain, a later analysis derived a clonal expansion index from normalized ranks of inferred template counts within each repertoire. A later analysis computed generation probabilities with a VDJ recombination model fitted to out-of-frame rearrangements, and checked the results against IGoR. Hypergeometric tests were used in a later analysis to score TCR-TCR, TCR-HLA and TCR-CMV co-occurrence, with a repertoire-size bias correction applied to the TCR pairs. False discovery rates were estimated in a later analysis by permuting HLA or CMV assignments 20 times. In a later analysis, co-occurring TCRs were grouped with DBSCAN, and TCRdist sequence similarity was added when clustering was performed within HLA-allele-positive subsets. Co-occurrence clustering excluded repertoires with fewer than 30,000 or more than 120,000 public chains, plus five with anomalous nucleotide sharing. TCRdb obtained this table from immuneACCESS and retained in-frame rearrangements with V and J assigned. These tables miss some clones; where compared with another copy, unresolved V genes account for less than half of the shortfall, and the remainder is unexplained. The D gene and trimming were derived from the DNA, and the V and J assignments and clone size from that table. For this sample there are around 150,000 clones; roughly 79% appear just once. Together, the top ten hold about 1.7% of the sample.

The cohort consisted of 600 or so healthy bone marrow donors. At the time of sampling, every cohort member was nominally healthy, though immune exposures that went unrecorded were likely present. The donor tested CMV seronegative, placing the donor among the 300 to 450 seronegative members of the cohort. A peripheral blood sample was collected from each donor, and TCR beta sequencing was performed on peripheral blood mononuclear cells. The Qiagen DNeasy Blood Extraction Kit was used to extract genomic DNA from the blood cell samples. Sequencing used PBMCs. The receptor's source is a woman aged 25-40 years in good health and CMV-seronegative. The chain was built from TRBV19 and TRBJ2-5, and perhaps TRBD2 as D gene, on 6 matching bases. The DNA sequence is as follows: TGTGCCAGTAGTCCCGGCAGCGGGGAGACCCAGTACTTC. The encoded protein is CASSPGSGETQYF.